This T cell receptor beta chain was recovered during a study of CD8 T cells in ankylosing spondylitis. Overall study results and limits: Seemingly characteristic of ankylosing spondylitis blood was a TCR beta motif consisting of eight highly homologous variants. Reportedly, matched ankylosing spondylitis synovial fluid was significantly enriched for disease-linked clones. Disease-linked clones bore a CD8+ phenotype and were relatively rare in peripheral blood.

Trimming pared 3 bases from V and 0 bases from J, leaving 15 bases between. Germline V gene lookup returns CDR1 DFQATT and CDR2 SNEGSKA (reference sequence). The CDR3 covers 15 residues. The TCR beta libraries were generated through quantitative 5'-RACE incorporating molecular barcodes. TCRdb passed the 5' RACE reads through MiXCR, listing each CDR3 protein once. The sample includes 750,000 to 850,000 distinct CDR3 sequences, 12% of them seen just once. This clonotype has at least ten counts. Its antigen is currently unknown. Source material: blood, either unsorted or a sorted T cell fraction (not recorded which). This TCR was recovered from a male donor with ankylosing spondylitis. This chain links TRBV20-1 with TRBJ2-7, with D possibly called TRBD1 or TRBD2 (6 bases each). For the CDR3, the DNA is TGCAGTGCTAGTCCCGGGGGCGTAAGCTCCTACGAGCAGTACTTC. The encoded protein is CSASPGGVSSYEQYF.